These 30 T cell receptor beta chains came from one sample sequenced in a study of long-term antiretroviral therapy in people with HIV. They ran version v3.0 of the immunoSEQ assay at survey level. TCRdb keeps only in-frame clones here, not all; method: immunoSEQ multiplex PCR. The sample lists approximately 32,000 clones, roughly 80% seen once, with roughly 7.9% in the top ten. The material was unsorted PBMCs, obtained 0.4 years before starting antiretroviral therapy. These receptors were taken from a young man with HIV.

About this clone: The junction departs from the called germline gene at one end, perhaps through a read error. The chain uses TRBV7-7 and TRBJ2-3, with TRBD1 identical over 10 bases. Per the germline V gene, CDR1 is SSHAT and CDR2 is FNYEAQ (reference sequence). CDR3 length: 15 amino acids. CDR3 loop: CASSPGQGRADTQYF. In nucleotides, the CDR3 is TGTGCTAGCAGCCCGGGACAGGGGAGGGCAGATACGCAGTATTTT.

The chain employs TRBV30 and TRBJ1-6; D possibly corresponds to TRBD1 (5 bases). The CDR3 is 15 amino acids. Germline V gene sequence: CDR1 GTSNPN, CDR2 SVGIG (reference sequence). Trimming removed 4 bases from V and 3 bases from J, with 13 bases in between. The CDR3 reads CAWKTRGRYNSPLHF. CDR3 DNA: TGTGCCTGGAAAACCCGGGGCCGCTATAATTCACCCCTCCACTTT. The entire variable domain, with the rest obtained from reference TRBV30 and TRBJ1-6, is as follows: SQTIHQWPATLVQPVGSPLSLECTVEGTSNPNLYWYRQAAGRGLQLLFYSVGIGQISSEVPQNLSASRPQDRQFILSSKKLLLSDSGFYLCAWKTRGRYNSPLHFGNGTRLTVT.

The CDR3 reads CASSERGIPYEQYF. In DNA, the CDR3 is TGTGCCAGCAGTGAACGGGGGATCCCCTACGAGCAGTACTTC. The J gene is TRBJ2-7, the V gene TRBV2; D is possibly TRBD2 (6 bases). Trimming took off 2 bases at V and 2 bases at J, with 10 bases between the two ends. Germline CDR1 reads SNHLY; CDR2 reads FYNNEI. The CDR3 contains 14 residues.

This chain links TRBV6-6 with TRBJ1-6, with 7 bases identical to TRBD1. Germline trimming cut 10 bases from V and 6 bases from J; bases unmatched to any gene: 9. This CDR3 comprises 14 residues. CDR1 and CDR2 (germline): MNHNY, SVGAGI (reference sequence). The CDR3 here is CATLSGTANSPLHF. CDR3 nucleotides: TGTGCCACCCTGTCCGGGACAGCTAATTCACCCCTCCACTTT.

The table lists this clone with a count of one. V usage is TRBV15 and J usage is TRBJ2-3; perhaps D is TRBD1 or TRBD2 (5 bases each). Per germline, CDR1 LNHNV and CDR2 YYDKDF (reference sequence). The CDR3 sequence is 16 residues long. Trimming removed 3 bases from V and 4 bases from J, with 17 bases in between. The CDR3 here is CATSRVQGVGSDTQYF. The CDR3 DNA reads as TGTGCCACCAGCAGGGTTCAGGGAGTTGGGTCAGATACGCAGTATTTT.

V is TRBV18 and J is TRBJ1-6, with D possibly being TRBD1 (5 bases). Germline V gives CDR1 KGHSH, CDR2 LQKENI. This CDR3 spans 16 amino acids. V was shortened by 3 bases and J by 9 bases, with 18 bases between the two germline ends. CDR3 nucleotides: TGTGCCAGCTCACCTGGGACCTCTTTAAGGAGTTCACCCCTCCACTTT. Its translation is CASSPGTSLRSSPLHF.

The chain is built from TRBV6-5 and TRBJ1-6; D is unresolved. This CDR3 is 14 amino acids long. The germline V gene has CDR1 MNHEY and CDR2 SVGAGI. V lost 1 base and J lost 2, with 3 bases in between. The CDR3 here is CASSYLTYNSPLHF. As DNA, the CDR3 is TGTGCCAGCAGTTACTTAACCTATAATTCACCCCTCCACTTT.

V is TRBV6-6 and J is TRBJ2-5; D not resolved. This CDR3 spans 13 amino acids. Trimming pared 6 bases from V and 2 bases from J, leaving 10 bases between. Germline V lookup: CDR1 MNHNY, CDR2 SVGAGI (reference sequence). CDR3 region: CASSLARQETQYF. In DNA, the CDR3 is TGTGCCAGCAGCCTGGCTAGGCAAGAGACCCAGTACTTC.

The chain employs TRBV9 and TRBJ2-2, with a weak D call TRBD2 (5 bases). Germline CDR1 is SGDLS and CDR2 is YYNGEE. Trimming stripped 3 bases from V and 3 bases from J, with 18 bases between. The CDR3 covers 17 residues. The CDR3 protein is CASSGNSGWADTGELFF. The CDR3 DNA is TGTGCCAGCAGCGGGAACAGCGGTTGGGCGGACACCGGGGAGCTGTTTTTT. Full variable domain (remainder filled in from reference TRBV9 and TRBJ2-2): DSGVTQTPKHLITATGQRVTLRCSPRSGDLSVYWYQQSLDQGLQFLIQYYNGEERAKGNILERFSAQQFPDLHSELNLSSLELGDSALYFCASSGNSGWADTGELFFGEGSRLTVL.

This clone has a single count. This chain uses TRBV28 with TRBJ1-2; unclear D gene. The V end lost 2 bases, the J end lost 5 bases, and 15 bases lay between the germline ends. Germline V CDR1 and CDR2: MDHEN, SYDVKM. The CDR3 is 15 amino acids. Written as DNA, the CDR3 is TGTGCCAGCAGTTTACCCTACGAGAATAAATATGGCTACACCTTC. This sequence encodes CASSLPYENKYGYTF.

The chain uses TRBV5-6 and TRBJ1-2; D may be TRBD1 (5 bases). Germline V gene data show CDR1 as SGHDT and CDR2 as YYEEEE. The CDR3 is made up of 14 amino acids. V dropped 4 bases and J dropped 8 bases, with 18 bases sitting between them. The CDR3 loop reads CASSPGAARRGYTF. The CDR3 DNA sequence: TGTGCCAGCAGCCCCGGGGCAGCGAGGAGAGGCTACACCTTC.

The gene calls are TRBV5-1 and TRBJ2-7; no definite D call. CDR3 length equals 11 residues. Trimming removed 3 bases at V and 0 bases at J, with 1 base between. Germline CDR1 and CDR2: SGHRS and YFSETQ. CDR3 coding DNA: TGCGCCAGCAGCTCCTCCTACGAGCAGTACTTC. Encoded protein: CASSSSYEQYF.

The rearrangement uses TRBV18 and TRBJ1-1; weak D call: TRBD1 (5 bases). Trimming took off 3 bases at V and 3 bases at J, with 14 bases between the two ends. Germline assignment: CDR1 KGHSH and CDR2 LQKENI. The CDR3 sequence is 15 residues long. The CDR3 coding sequence is TGTGCCAGCTCACCGGGGGACGGAGGGGACACTGAAGCTTTCTTT. This gives the protein CASSPGDGGDTEAFF.

The V gene is TRBV7-3, the J gene TRBJ2-1, with a possible D match to TRBD2 (5 bases). The V end was cut by 0 bases, the J end by 5 bases, with 11 bases between. The CDR3 runs 15 residues. Germline CDR1 is SGHTA and CDR2 is FQGTGA. CDR3 amino acids: CASSLTSATNNEQFF. In nucleotides, the CDR3 is TGTGCCAGCAGCTTAACTAGCGCAACAAACAATGAGCAGTTCTTC.

The chain has TRBV6-1 and TRBJ1-1, with TRBD1 identical over 9 bases. Germline CDR1 is MNHNS and CDR2 is SASEGT. The CDR3 spans 15 residues. With V trimmed by 11 bases and J by 7 bases, 17 bases remained unmatched. The CDR3 region has the DNA TGTGCCGCACAGACCGCCGGGACAGGGCTTATTGAAGCTTTCTTT. This sequence encodes CAAQTAGTGLIEAFF.

This sequence joins TRBV5-1 and TRBJ1-1; D unclear. The V and J ends lost 4 bases and 0 bases respectively, with 10 bases between them. The CDR3 is 14 residues long. Looked up from germline, CDR1 is SGHRS and CDR2 is YFSETQ. The CDR3 coding sequence is TGCGCCAGCAGCACGGACGGTATGAACACTGAAGCTTTCTTT. Translation: CASSTDGMNTEAFF.

J is TRBJ1-2 and V is TRBV11-2; 7 positions agree with TRBD1. Germline CDR1 SGHAT, CDR2 FQNNGV. The CDR3 has 16 amino acids. Losses at the gene ends were 4 bases for V and 4 bases for J; bases not matched to a gene: 12. The CDR3 reads CASSSLLRDRLYGYTF. The CDR3 DNA follows: TGTGCCAGCAGCTCATTACTCCGGGACAGACTCTATGGCTACACCTTC.

This sequence joins TRBV10-3 and TRBJ2-5; tentatively, D is TRBD1 (7 bases). The CDR3 extends over 15 amino acids. Trimming removed 0 bases at V and 2 bases at J, with 10 bases between. The V gene's germline CDR1 is ENHRY and CDR2 SYGVKD. CDR3 bases: TGTGCCATCAGTGAGTCGCGGGGACAGCAAGAGACCCAGTACTTC. Amino acid sequence: CAISESRGQQETQYF.

The chain recombines TRBV10-3 with TRBJ2-6, with D unresolved. The germline V and J ends were trimmed by 2 bases and 4 bases, with 18 bases remaining between them. CDR1 is ENHRY, CDR2 SYGVKD, per germline. This CDR3 has 18 residues. The CDR3 DNA reads TGTGCCATCAGTGAGACCTTAAGACAACCCCAGGGGGCCAACGTCCTGACTTTC. Protein sequence: CAISETLRQPQGANVLTF.

This chain links TRBV7-9 with TRBJ1-4, with a tentative D call TRBD1 (5 bases). Deletions cut 5 bases from V and 1 base from J, with 14 bases between. The CDR3 runs to 16 residues. Germline CDR1 and CDR2: SEHNR and FQNEAQ (reference sequence). The CDR3 DNA reads as TGTGCCAGCAGCCCGTATTCCCAGGGAACTAATGAAAAACTGTTTTTT. It yields the protein CASSPYSQGTNEKLFF. The full variable domain, with the rest looked up from reference TRBV7-9 and TRBJ1-4, is DTGVSQNPRHKITKRGQNVTFRCDPISEHNRLYWYRQTLGQGPEFLTYFQNEAQLEKSRLLSDRFSAERPKGSFSTLEIQRTEQGDSAMYLCASSPYSQGTNEKLFFGSGTQLSVL.

The chain joins TRBV6-6 to TRBJ2-7; 7 bases fit TRBD1. The J segment lost 1 base and the V segment lost 0 bases, leaving 3 bases of the junction unmatched. Looked up from germline, CDR1 is MNHNY and CDR2 is SVGAGI (reference sequence). This CDR3 contains 15 residues. CDR3 nucleotide sequence: TGTGCCAGCAGTTACTCGAAACAGGGGTCCTACGAGCAGTACTTC. This sequence encodes CASSYSKQGSYEQYF.

CDR3 residues: CASSPIPGGGNEQFF. The CDR3 DNA is TGTGCCAGCTCACCAATACCCGGGGGGGGAAATGAGCAGTTCTTC. V is TRBV18 and J is TRBJ2-1, with 8 bases aligning to TRBD2. J was trimmed by 7 bases and V by 2 bases; bases with no gene match: 7. CDR1 KGHSH and CDR2 LQKENI come from the germline V gene. CDR3 length equals 15 residues.

The chain employs TRBV28 and TRBJ2-1; 8 bases agree with TRBD1. The CDR3 is 14 residues long. The ends lost 8 bases at V and 5 bases at J; junction bases unmatched: 8. Germline loops: CDR1 MDHEN, CDR2 SYDVKM. CDR3 in DNA: TGTGCCAGCCTCGGACAGGGAACCCACAATGAGCAGTTCTTC. It encodes CASLGQGTHNEQFF.

The chain uses TRBV9 and TRBJ2-3, with D possibly matching TRBD2 (6 bases). V was shortened by 6 bases and J by 5 bases, with 16 bases between the two germline ends. Germline CDR1 and CDR2: SGDLS and YYNGEE. The CDR3 spans 14 residues. CDR3 sequence: CASNPGADLDTQYF. The DNA of the CDR3 is TGTGCCAGCAACCCGGGAGCTGATCTAGATACGCAGTATTTT.

V and J are TRBV19 and TRBJ2-1; a weak D match, TRBD1 (6 bases). The CDR3 covers 13 residues. The V end was cut by 6 bases, the J end by 4 bases, with 10 bases between. Germline values: CDR1 LNHDA, CDR2 SQIVND (reference sequence). CDR3 sequence (DNA): TGTGCCAGTAGCATGGACAGTTACAATGAGCAGTTCTTC. Translating it yields CASSMDSYNEQFF.

V gene TRBV7-6 combines with J gene TRBJ1-1, with D hard to call. The V gene lost 9 bases and the J gene lost 0 bases, with 11 bases spanning the gap. Germline lookup yields CDR1 SGHVS and CDR2 FNYEAQ. The CDR3 length is 13 residues. The CDR3 coding sequence is TGTGCCAGTGTCGACGAATTGAACACTGAAGCTTTCTTT. It codes for CASVDELNTEAFF.

J is TRBJ1-1 and V is TRBV5-6, with 10 bases identical to TRBD1. In germline, CDR1 is SGHDT, CDR2 YYEEEE. The V and J ends lost 6 bases and 6 bases, in that order; junction bases with no gene match: 5. This CDR3 spans 13 amino acids. The CDR3 sequence is CASTYGQGAEAFF. For the CDR3, the DNA is TGTGCCAGCACCTACGGACAGGGGGCTGAAGCTTTCTTT.

This sequence joins TRBV6-5 and TRBJ2-1; possible D gene TRBD2, 6 bases. The V gene lost 5 bases and the J gene lost 4 bases, with 15 bases spanning the gap. The CDR3 sequence is 15 residues long. CDR1 and CDR2 from the germline V gene are MNHEY and SVGAGI. CDR3 sequence reads: CASSGRDWAYNEQFF. The DNA of the CDR3 is TGTGCCAGCAGTGGGCGGGACTGGGCATACAATGAGCAGTTCTTC.

V is TRBV28 and J is TRBJ1-5; no clear D. The CDR3 consists of 13 residues. The germline gives CDR1 MDHEN, CDR2 SYDVKM. Trimming left V 6 bases short and J 4 bases short, with 10 bases between. The CDR3 loop is CASSPYINQPQHF. In DNA, the CDR3 is TGTGCCAGCAGCCCCTATATTAATCAGCCCCAGCATTTT.

The chain is built from TRBV4-1 and TRBJ2-7; D remains unclear. Germline V CDR1 and CDR2: MGHRA, YSYEKL. Trimming took 4 bases from V and 3 from J, leaving 10 bases between them. The CDR3 contains 13 residues. The CDR3 coding sequence is TGCGCCAGCAGCCCCGAAGCACTCTACGAGCAGTACTTC. Residues: CASSPEALYEQYF.